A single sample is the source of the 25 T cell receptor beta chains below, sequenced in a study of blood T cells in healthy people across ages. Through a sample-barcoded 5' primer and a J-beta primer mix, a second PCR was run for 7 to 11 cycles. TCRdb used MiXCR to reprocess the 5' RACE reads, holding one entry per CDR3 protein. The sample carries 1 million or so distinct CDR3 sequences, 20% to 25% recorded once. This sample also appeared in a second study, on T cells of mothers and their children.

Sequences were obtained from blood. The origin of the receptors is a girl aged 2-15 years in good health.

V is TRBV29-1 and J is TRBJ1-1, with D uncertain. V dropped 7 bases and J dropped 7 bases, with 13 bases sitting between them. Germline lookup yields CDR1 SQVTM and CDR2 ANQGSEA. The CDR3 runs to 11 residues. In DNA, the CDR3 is TGCAGCGCCGGACGGAGACTTGAAGCTTTCTTT. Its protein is CSAGRRLEAFF.

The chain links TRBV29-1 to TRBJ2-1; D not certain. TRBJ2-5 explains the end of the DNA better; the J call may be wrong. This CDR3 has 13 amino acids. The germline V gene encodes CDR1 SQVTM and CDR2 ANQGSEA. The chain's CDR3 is CSVTQGLQETQYF. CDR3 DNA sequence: TGCAGCGTTACCCAAGGGCTGCAAGAGACCCAGTACTTC.

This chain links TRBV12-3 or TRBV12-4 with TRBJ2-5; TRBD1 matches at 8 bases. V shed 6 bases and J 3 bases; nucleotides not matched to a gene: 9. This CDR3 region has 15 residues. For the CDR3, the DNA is TGTGCCAGCAGCCTTACCGGGACAGGAGAAGAGACCCAGTACTTC. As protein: CASSLTGTGEETQYF.

The CDR3 spells CASSGPGTAQETQYF. For the CDR3, the DNA is TGTGCCAGCAGTGGACCCGGGACAGCTCAAGAGACCCAGTACTTC. This chain uses TRBV28 with TRBJ2-5, with 7 bases fitting TRBD1. The CDR3 loop spans 15 amino acids. Germline CDR1 and CDR2: MDHEN and SYDVKM. Unmatched junction bases numbered 8, after V lost 5 bases and J lost 2 bases.

CDR3 region: CSARDYDGQVPYGYTF. The CDR3 nucleotides are TGCAGTGCTAGAGATTATGATGGACAGGTTCCCTATGGCTACACCTTC. The V and J genes are TRBV20-1 and TRBJ1-2; 7 positions agree with TRBD1. This CDR3 has 16 amino acids. The V and J ends lost 0 bases and 4 bases, in that order; junction bases with no gene match: 11. Per germline, CDR1 DFQATT and CDR2 SNEGSKA (reference sequence).

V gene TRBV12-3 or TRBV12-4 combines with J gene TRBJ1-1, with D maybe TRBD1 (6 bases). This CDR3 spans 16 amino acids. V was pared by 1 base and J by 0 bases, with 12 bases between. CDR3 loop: CASSLEGGSLNTEAFF. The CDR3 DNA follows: TGTGCCAGCAGTTTAGAAGGGGGATCCCTGAACACTGAAGCTTTCTTT.

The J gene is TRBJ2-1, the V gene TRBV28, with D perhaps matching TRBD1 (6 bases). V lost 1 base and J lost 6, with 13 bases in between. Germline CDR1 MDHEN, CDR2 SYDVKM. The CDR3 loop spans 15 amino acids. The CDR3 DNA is TGTGCCAGCAGTTTATCGGACAGCCTTTTCAATGAGCAGTTCTTC. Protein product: CASSLSDSLFNEQFF.

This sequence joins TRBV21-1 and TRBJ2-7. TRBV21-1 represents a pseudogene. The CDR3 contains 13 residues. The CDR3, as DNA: TGTGCCAGCAGCAAAGTAGTAGTTTACGAGCAGTACTTC. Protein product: CASSKVVVYEQYF.

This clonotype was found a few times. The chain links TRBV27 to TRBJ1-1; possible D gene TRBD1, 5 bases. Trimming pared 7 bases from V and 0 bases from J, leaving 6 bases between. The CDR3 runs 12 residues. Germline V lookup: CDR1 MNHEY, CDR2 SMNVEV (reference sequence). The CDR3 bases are TGTGCCAGCATAGGGGTGAACACTGAAGCTTTCTTT. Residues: CASIGVNTEAFF.

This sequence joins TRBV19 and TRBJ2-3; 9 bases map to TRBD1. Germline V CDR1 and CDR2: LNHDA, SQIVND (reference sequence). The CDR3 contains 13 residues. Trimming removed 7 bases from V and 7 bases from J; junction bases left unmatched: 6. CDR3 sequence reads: CASIDRGKNTQYF. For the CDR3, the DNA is TGTGCCAGTATTGACAGGGGGAAAAATACGCAGTATTTT.

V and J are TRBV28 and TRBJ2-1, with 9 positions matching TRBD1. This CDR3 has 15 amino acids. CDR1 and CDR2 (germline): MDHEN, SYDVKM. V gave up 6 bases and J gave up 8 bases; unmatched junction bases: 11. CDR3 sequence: CASSSLGQGFDEQFF. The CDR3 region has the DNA TGTGCCAGCAGCAGCTTAGGACAGGGGTTCGATGAGCAGTTCTTC.

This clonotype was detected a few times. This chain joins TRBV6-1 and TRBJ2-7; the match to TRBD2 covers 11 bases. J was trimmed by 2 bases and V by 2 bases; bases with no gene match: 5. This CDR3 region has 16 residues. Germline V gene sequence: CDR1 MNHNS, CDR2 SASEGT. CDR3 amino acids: CASSEQGLAEPYEQYF. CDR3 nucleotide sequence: TGTGCCAGCAGTGAACAGGGACTAGCGGAGCCCTACGAGCAGTACTTC.

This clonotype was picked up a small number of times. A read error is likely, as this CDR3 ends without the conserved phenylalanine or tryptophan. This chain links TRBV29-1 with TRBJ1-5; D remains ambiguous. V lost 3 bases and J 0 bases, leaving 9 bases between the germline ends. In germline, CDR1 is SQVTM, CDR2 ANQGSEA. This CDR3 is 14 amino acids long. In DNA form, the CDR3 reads TGCAGCGTTGAGTCAGGTCATAGCAATCAGCCCCAGCATCTT. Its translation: CSVESGHSNQPQHL.

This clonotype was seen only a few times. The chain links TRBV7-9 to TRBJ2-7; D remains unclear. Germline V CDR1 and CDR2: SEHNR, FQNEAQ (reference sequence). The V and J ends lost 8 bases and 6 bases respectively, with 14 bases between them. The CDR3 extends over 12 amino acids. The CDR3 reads CASAGPSGEQYF. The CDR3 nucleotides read TGTGCCAGCGCTGGACCCTCAGGCGAGCAGTACTTC.

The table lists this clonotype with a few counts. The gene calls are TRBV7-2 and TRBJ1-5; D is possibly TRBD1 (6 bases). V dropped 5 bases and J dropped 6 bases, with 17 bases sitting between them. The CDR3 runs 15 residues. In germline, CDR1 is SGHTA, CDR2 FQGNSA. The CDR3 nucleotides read TGTGCCAGCAGCACCCTAACAGGGAGTGGTCAGCCCCAGCATTTT. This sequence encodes CASSTLTGSGQPQHF.

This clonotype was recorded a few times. This chain's CDR3 is CASSPGLADDTQYF. The CDR3 nucleotides are TGTGCCAGCAGCCCCGGACTAGCGGACGATACGCAGTATTTT. The chain uses TRBV7-3 and TRBJ2-3, with 10 bases that match TRBD2. The CDR3 contains 14 residues. Trimming cost V 5 bases and J 6 bases; bases outside gene matches: 5. Germline values: CDR1 SGHTA, CDR2 FQGTGA.

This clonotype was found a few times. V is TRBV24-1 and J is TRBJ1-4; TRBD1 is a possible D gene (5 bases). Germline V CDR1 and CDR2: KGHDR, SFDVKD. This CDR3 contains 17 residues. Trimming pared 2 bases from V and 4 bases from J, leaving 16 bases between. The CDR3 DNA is TGTGCCACCAGTGATTCCAGCCGTGGGGGAGGTAATGAAAAACTGTTTTTT. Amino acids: CATSDSSRGGGNEKLFF.

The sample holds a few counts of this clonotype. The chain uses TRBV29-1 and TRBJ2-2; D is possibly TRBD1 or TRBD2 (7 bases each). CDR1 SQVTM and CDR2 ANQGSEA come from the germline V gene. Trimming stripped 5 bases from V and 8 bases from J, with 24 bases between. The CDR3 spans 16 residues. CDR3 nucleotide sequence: TGCAGCGTTAAGGGGGCCAGCGGGGATCGGAAAGGGGAGCTGTTTTTT. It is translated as CSVKGASGDRKGELFF.

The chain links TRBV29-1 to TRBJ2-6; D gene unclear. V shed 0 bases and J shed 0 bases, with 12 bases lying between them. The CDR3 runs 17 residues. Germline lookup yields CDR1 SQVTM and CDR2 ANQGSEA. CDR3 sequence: CSVEEGDTFSGANVLTF. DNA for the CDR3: TGCAGCGTTGAAGAAGGTGACACCTTCTCTGGGGCCAACGTCCTGACTTTC.

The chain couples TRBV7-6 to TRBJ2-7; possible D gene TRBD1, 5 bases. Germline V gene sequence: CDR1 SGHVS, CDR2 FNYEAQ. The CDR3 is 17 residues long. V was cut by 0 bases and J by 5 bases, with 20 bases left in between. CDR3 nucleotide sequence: TGTGCCAGCAGCTTAGCGCTGGGGCTCCCTAATCGGGACGAGCAGTACTTC. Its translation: CASSLALGLPNRDEQYF.

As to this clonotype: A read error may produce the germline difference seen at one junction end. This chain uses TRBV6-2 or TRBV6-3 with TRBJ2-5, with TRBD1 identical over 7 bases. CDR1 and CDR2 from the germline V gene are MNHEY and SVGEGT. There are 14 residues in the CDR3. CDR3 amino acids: CASRARDRRETQYF. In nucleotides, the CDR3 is TGTGCTAGCAGGGCTAGGGACAGAAGAGAGACCCAGTACTTC.

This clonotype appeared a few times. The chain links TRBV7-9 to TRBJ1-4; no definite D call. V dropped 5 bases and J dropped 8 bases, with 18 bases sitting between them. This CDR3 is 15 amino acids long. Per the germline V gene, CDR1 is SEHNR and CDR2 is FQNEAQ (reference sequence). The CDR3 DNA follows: TGTGCCAGCAGCACACCCAGCGGTAACGGCGAAAAACTGTTTTTT. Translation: CASSTPSGNGEKLFF. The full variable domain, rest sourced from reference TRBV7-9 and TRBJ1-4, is DTGVSQNPRHKITKRGQNVTFRCDPISEHNRLYWYRQTLGQGPEFLTYFQNEAQLEKSRLLSDRFSAERPKGSFSTLEIQRTEQGDSAMYLCASSTPSGNGEKLFFGSGTQLSVL.

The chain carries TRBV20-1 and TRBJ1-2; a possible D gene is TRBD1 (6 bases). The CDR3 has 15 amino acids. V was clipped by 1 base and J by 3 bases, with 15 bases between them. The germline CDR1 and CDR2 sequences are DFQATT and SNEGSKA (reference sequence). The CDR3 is CSARAGDGIDYGYTF. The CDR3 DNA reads TGCAGTGCTAGAGCAGGGGACGGGATCGACTATGGCTACACCTTC.

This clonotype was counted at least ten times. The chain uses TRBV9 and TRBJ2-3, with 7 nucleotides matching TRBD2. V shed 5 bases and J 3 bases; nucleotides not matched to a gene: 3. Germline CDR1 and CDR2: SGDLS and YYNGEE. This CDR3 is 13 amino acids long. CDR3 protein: CASRSGVTDTQYF. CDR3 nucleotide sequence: TGTGCCAGCAGGAGCGGGGTGACAGATACGCAGTATTTT.

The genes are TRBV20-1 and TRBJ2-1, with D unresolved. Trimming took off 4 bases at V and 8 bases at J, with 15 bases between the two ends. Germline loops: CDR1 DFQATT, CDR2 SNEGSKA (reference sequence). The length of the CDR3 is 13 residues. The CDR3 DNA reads TGCAGTGCTACCATAGGCGGTGAACATGAGCAGTTCTTC. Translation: CSATIGGEHEQFF.